This record looks at one TCR beta chain sequence and its context. The data were taken from a study of molecular identifiers for immune sequencing clone quantification. Sorted naive CD8 T cells were those defined as CD8+CD4-CCR7+CD45RA+. TCRdb re-called the PCR reads through MiXCR, storing one row per CDR3 protein. The sample includes around 460,000 distinct CDR3 sequences, around 25% of them seen just once. J lost 0 bases, V lost 2 bases, and 6 bases had no gene match. Germline V gene sequence: CDR1 KGHSH, CDR2 LQKENI. The CDR3 contains 18 residues. Sample: naive CD8+ T cells from blood, with Jurkat cell RNA spiked in. As to subset: FACS-sorted CD8+CD4-CCR7+CD45RA+ naive T cells. The TCR sequence derives from a human donor in good health. Some libraries in this study had Jurkat cell RNA spiked in. The chain links TRBV18 to TRBJ2-6, with 8 bases that match TRBD1. The CDR3 nucleotides are TGTGCCAGCTCACCAACGGACAGGGCTCACTCTGGGGCCAACGTCCTGACTTTC. Amino acids: CASSPTDRAHSGANVLTF.